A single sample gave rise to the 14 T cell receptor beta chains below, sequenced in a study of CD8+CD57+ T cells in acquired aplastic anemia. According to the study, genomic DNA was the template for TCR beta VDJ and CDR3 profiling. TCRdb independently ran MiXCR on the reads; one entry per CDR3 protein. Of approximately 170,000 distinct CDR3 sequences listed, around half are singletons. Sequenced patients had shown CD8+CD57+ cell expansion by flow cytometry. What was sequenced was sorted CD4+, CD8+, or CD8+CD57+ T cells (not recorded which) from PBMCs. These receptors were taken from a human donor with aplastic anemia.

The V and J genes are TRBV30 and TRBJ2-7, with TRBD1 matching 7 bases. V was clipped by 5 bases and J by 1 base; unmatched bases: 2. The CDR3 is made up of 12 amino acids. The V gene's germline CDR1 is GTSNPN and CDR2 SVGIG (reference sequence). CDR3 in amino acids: CAWRRGSYEQYF. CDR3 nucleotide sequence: TGTGCCTGGCGCAGGGGGTCCTACGAGCAGTACTTC.

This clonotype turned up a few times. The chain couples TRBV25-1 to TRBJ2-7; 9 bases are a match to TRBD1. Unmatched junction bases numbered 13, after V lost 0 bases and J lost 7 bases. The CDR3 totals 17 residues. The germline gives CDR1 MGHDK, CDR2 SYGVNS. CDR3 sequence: CASSEYSTGGFSNEQYF. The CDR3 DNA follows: TGTGCCAGCAGTGAATATAGTACAGGGGGCTTTAGTAATGAGCAGTACTTC.

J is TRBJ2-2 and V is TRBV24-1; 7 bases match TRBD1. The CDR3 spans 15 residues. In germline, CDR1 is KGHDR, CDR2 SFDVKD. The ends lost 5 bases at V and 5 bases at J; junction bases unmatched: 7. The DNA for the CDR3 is TGTGCCACCAGTGGCGCAGGGGGTGGGACCGGGGAGCTGTTTTTT. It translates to CATSGAGGGTGELFF.

The CDR3 DNA reads as TGTGCCAGCTCACCACCAGGGACTAGCGGGATCTATGAGCAGTTCTTC. Amino acid sequence: CASSPPGTSGIYEQFF. The chain recombines TRBV18 with TRBJ2-1; 13 nucleotides agree with TRBD2. Trimming removed 0 bases from V and 8 bases from J; junction bases left unmatched: 4. This CDR3 is 16 amino acids long. The germline CDR1 and CDR2 sequences are KGHSH and LQKENI.

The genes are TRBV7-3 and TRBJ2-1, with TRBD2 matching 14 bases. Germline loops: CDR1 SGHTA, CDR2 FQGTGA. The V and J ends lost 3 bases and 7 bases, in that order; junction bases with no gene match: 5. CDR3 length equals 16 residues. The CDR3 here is CASSFQGLAGVNEQFF. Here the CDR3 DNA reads TGTGCCAGCAGCTTCCAGGGACTAGCGGGAGTTAATGAGCAGTTCTTC.

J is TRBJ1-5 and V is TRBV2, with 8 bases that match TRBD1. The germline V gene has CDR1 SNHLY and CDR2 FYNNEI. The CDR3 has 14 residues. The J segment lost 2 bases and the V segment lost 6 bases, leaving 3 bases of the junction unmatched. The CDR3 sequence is CASRGQDGNQPQHF. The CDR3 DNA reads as TGTGCCAGCAGGGGACAGGACGGCAATCAGCCCCAGCATTTT.

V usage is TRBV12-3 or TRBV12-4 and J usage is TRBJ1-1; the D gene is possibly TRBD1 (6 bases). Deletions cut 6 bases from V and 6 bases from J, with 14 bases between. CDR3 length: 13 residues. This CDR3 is CASRPRQASEAFF. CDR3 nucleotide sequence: TGTGCCAGCAGGCCCAGACAGGCGTCTGAAGCTTTCTTT.

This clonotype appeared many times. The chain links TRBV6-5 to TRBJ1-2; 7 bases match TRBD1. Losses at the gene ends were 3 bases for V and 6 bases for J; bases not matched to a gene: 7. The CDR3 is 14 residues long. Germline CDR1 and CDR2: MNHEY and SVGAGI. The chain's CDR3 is CASSYLATGNGYTF. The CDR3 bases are TGTGCCAGCAGTTATCTCGCGACAGGGAATGGCTACACCTTC.

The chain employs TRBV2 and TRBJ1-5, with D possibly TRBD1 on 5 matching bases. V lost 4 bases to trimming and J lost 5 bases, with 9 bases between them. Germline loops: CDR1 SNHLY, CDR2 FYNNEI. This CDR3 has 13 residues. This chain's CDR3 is CASSGTRDQPQHF. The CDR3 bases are TGTGCCAGCAGTGGGACAAGAGATCAGCCCCAGCATTTT.

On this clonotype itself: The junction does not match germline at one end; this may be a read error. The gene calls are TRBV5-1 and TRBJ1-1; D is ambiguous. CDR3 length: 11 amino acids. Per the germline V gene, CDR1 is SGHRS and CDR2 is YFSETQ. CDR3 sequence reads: CASSPDGEAFF. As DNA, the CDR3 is TGTGCCAGCAGCCCTGACGGGGAAGCTTTCTTT.

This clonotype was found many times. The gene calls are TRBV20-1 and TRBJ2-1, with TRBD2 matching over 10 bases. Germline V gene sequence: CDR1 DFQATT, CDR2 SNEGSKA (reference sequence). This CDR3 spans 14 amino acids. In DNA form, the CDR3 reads TGCAGCTTAGCGGGGGGAAACTCCTACAATGAGCAGTTCTTC. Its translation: CSLAGGNSYNEQFF.

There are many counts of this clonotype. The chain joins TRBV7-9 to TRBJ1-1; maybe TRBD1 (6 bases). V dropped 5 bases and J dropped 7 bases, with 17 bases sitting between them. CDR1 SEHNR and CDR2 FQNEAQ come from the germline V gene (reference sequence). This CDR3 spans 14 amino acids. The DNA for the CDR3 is TGTGCCAGCAGCACTCGGGACACCCCATTTGAAGCTTTCTTT. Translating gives CASSTRDTPFEAFF.

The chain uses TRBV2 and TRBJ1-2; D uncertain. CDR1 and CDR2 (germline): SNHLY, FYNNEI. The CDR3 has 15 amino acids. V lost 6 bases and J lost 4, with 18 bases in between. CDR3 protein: CASRTSGSQIYGYTF. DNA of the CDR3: TGTGCCAGCAGGACTAGCGGGTCCCAAATCTATGGCTACACCTTC.

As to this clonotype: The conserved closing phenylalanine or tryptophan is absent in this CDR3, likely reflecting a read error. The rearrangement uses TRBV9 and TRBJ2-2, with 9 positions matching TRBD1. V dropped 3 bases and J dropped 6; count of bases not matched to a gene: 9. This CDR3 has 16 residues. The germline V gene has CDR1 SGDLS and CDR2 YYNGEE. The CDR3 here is CASSARGQGGSGELFP. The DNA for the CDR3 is TGTGCCAGCAGCGCAAGGGGACAGGGAGGATCCGGGGAGCTGTTTCCT.